Listed here are 18 T cell receptor beta chains from one sample, sequenced in a study of vaccination effects on CD4 cells after COVID-19. Their cognate antigens are unknown. Before sequencing, viral peptide pools were used by the ViraFEST assay to expand antigen-specific CD4+ T cells. Upon completion of around eleven days in culture, CD4+ T cells were isolated. The individual was infected with SARS-CoV-2 between March and December 2020, as confirmed by PCR. The data were produced by immunoSEQ multiplex PCR, yet TCRdb's version contains in-frame clones alone and is incomplete. Among fewer than 60,000 clones, around 76% were seen once, and the ten largest hold around 5.5%. The source material was CD4+ T cells from PBMCs cultured with HIV peptides, sampled before COVID-19 vaccination. Stated subset: HIV-1 Nef peptide pool negative control/reference culture. These receptors were collected from a human donor who had a prior SARS-CoV-2 infection.

The CDR3 protein is CSASDDTEAFF. The DNA of the CDR3 is TGCAGTGCTAGTGACGACACTGAAGCTTTCTTT. V gene TRBV20-1 combines with J gene TRBJ1-1; D call uncertain. Germline CDR1 DFQATT, CDR2 SNEGSKA (reference sequence). The CDR3 runs 11 residues. The V gene lost 3 bases and the J gene lost 3 bases, with 5 bases spanning the gap.

The J gene is TRBJ1-3, the V gene TRBV18, with 8 bases fitting TRBD1. Trimming at V came to 4 bases and at J to 4 bases, leaving 18 bases not matched to a gene. The CDR3 sequence is 19 residues long. The germline V gene has CDR1 KGHSH and CDR2 LQKENI. The CDR3 nucleotides read TGTGCCAGCTCACAGCGGACAGGGAATCCTTTGGAGCAGGGAAACACCATATATTTT. Translated, it gives CASSQRTGNPLEQGNTIYF.

The rearrangement links TRBV18 to TRBJ2-3, with a possible D match to TRBD2 (6 bases). Trimming removed 2 bases at V and 1 base at J, with 13 bases between. CDR1 and CDR2 from the germline V gene are KGHSH and LQKENI. This CDR3 is 16 amino acids long. CDR3 protein: CASSPMWGDRTDTQYF. CDR3 nucleotides: TGTGCCAGCTCACCAATGTGGGGGGACCGCACAGATACGCAGTATTTT.

V gene TRBV2 combines with J gene TRBJ1-5, with no clear D. Trimming took 6 bases from V and 7 from J, leaving 13 bases between them. The length of the CDR3 is 13 residues. From germline, CDR1 is SNHLY and CDR2 FYNNEI. CDR3 bases: TGTGCCAGCAGGGAGGCGGCTGGCCAGCCCCAGCATTTT. Translated: CASREAAGQPQHF. Using reference TRBV2 and TRBJ1-5 for the parts outside the CDR3, the full variable domain is EPEVTQTPSHQVTQMGQEVILRCVPISNHLYFYWYRQILGQKVEFLVSFYNNEISEKSEIFDDQFSVERPDGSNFTLKIRSTKLEDSAMYFCASREAAGQPQHFGDGTRLSIL.

This clone was found a few times. The J gene is TRBJ2-1, the V gene TRBV28; D gene unclear. The CDR3 spans 16 residues. Trimming pared 4 bases from V and 0 bases from J, leaving 13 bases between. Germline V gene lookup returns CDR1 MDHEN and CDR2 SYDVKM. Here the CDR3 reads CASSSHEPYSYNEQFF. For the CDR3, the DNA is TGTGCCAGCAGTTCCCATGAACCTTACTCCTACAATGAGCAGTTCTTC.

The CDR3 region is CASSMVSGRATYEQYF. CDR3 DNA sequence: TGTGCCAGCAGTATGGTTAGCGGGAGGGCCACATACGAGCAGTACTTC. V usage is TRBV7-2 and J usage is TRBJ2-7; 11 bases match TRBD2. The CDR3 covers 16 residues. Germline loops: CDR1 SGHTA, CDR2 FQGNSA. Unmatched junction bases numbered 11, after V lost 6 bases and J lost 4 bases.

V gene TRBV27 combines with J gene TRBJ1-2; D possibly corresponds to TRBD1 (5 bases). Germline assignment: CDR1 MNHEY and CDR2 SMNVEV (reference sequence). Trimming left V 0 bases short and J 4 bases short, with 9 bases between. The length of the CDR3 is 14 residues. The CDR3 region is CASSLSSGSYGYTF. CDR3 nucleotides: TGTGCCAGCAGTTTATCGTCAGGGAGCTATGGCTACACCTTC.

This rearrangement joins TRBV24-1 to TRBJ2-1; D not resolved. Germline V gene data show CDR1 as KGHDR and CDR2 as SFDVKD. CDR3 length: 18 residues. V gave up 3 bases and J gave up 5 bases, with 22 bases separating them. The CDR3 nucleotides are TGTGCCACCAGTGATACGAGTTCGGGCGGAAGAAACCACAATGAGCAGTTCTTC. Its protein is CATSDTSSGGRNHNEQFF.

This rearrangement joins TRBV6-1 to TRBJ1-1; D remains ambiguous. The CDR3 extends over 14 amino acids. Germline CDR1 MNHNS, CDR2 SASEGT. Trimming removed 3 bases from V and 0 bases from J, with 8 bases in between. This CDR3 reads CASSEVGMNTEAFF. The CDR3 nucleotides read TGTGCCAGCAGTGAGGTGGGGATGAACACTGAAGCTTTCTTT.

The chain couples TRBV7-8 to TRBJ1-2; D remains unclear. The CDR3 is 13 residues long. V shed 3 bases and J shed 2 bases, with 7 bases lying between them. The germline V gene has CDR1 SGHVS and CDR2 FQNEAQ. Written as DNA, the CDR3 is TGTGCCAGCAGCTTCAGTCACAACTATGGCTACACCTTC. Its translation is CASSFSHNYGYTF.

This clone was detected a few times. This rearrangement joins TRBV27 to TRBJ1-5; 7 positions agree with TRBD1. V gave up 6 bases and J gave up 0 bases; unmatched junction bases: 11. Germline V gene lookup returns CDR1 MNHEY and CDR2 SMNVEV (reference sequence). The length of the CDR3 is 17 residues. The CDR3 loop is CASRQSGQAYSNQPQHF. The CDR3 nucleotides read TGTGCCAGCAGGCAAAGTGGACAGGCGTATAGCAATCAGCCCCAGCATTTT.

With respect to this clone: This specimen includes other DNA sequences encoding the same CDR3. CDR3: CASSDRTGNQPQHF. CDR3 nucleotide sequence: TGTGCCAGCAGTGACAGGACAGGTAACCAGCCCCAGCATTTT. This chain links TRBV2 with TRBJ1-5; 7 nucleotides match TRBD1. This CDR3 is built from 14 residues. The germline V gene encodes CDR1 SNHLY and CDR2 FYNNEI. J was trimmed by 7 bases and V by 3 bases; bases with no gene match: 6.

The J gene is TRBJ1-6, the V gene TRBV4-3; tentative D call: TRBD1 (5 bases). CDR1 and CDR2 from the germline V gene are LGHNA and YSLEER. CDR3 length equals 16 residues. V lost 0 bases and J 4 bases, leaving 10 bases between the germline ends. CDR3: CASSQDAQVYNSPLHF. In DNA form, the CDR3 reads TGCGCCAGCAGCCAAGACGCACAGGTGTATAATTCACCCCTCCACTTT.

This rearrangement joins TRBV19 to TRBJ2-1; 7 positions agree with TRBD2. V was pared by 4 bases and J by 1 base, with 10 bases of the junction left unmatched. Germline V CDR1 and CDR2: LNHDA, SQIVND (reference sequence). The CDR3 has 17 amino acids. The CDR3 coding sequence is TGTGCCAGTAGTAGGGCGGTGGGCGGGGGTTCCTACAATGAGCAGTTCTTC. Its protein is CASSRAVGGGSYNEQFF.

The chain carries TRBV27 and TRBJ2-7; 10 bases fit TRBD1. V shed 3 bases, J shed 6 bases, and the junction held 14 bases outside the gene matches. Per the germline V gene, CDR1 is MNHEY and CDR2 is SMNVEV (reference sequence). The CDR3 totals 17 residues. Here the CDR3 reads CASSFAPSGTGVREQYF. As DNA, the CDR3 is TGTGCCAGCAGTTTCGCTCCATCCGGGACAGGGGTACGCGAGCAGTACTTC.

Only a few counts were recorded for this clone. V is TRBV7-8 and J is TRBJ1-6; D is unclear. The germline CDR1 and CDR2 sequences are SGHVS and FQNEAQ. V lost 3 bases, J lost 3 bases, and 3 bases lay in between. CDR3 length: 13 amino acids. The CDR3 DNA reads as TGTGCCAGCAGCTTTAGCTATAATTCACCCCTCCACTTT. It encodes CASSFSYNSPLHF.

The rearrangement joins TRBV2 to TRBJ1-6; D is unresolved. Trimming left V 7 bases short and J 10 bases short, with 14 bases between. Germline loops: CDR1 SNHLY, CDR2 FYNNEI. This CDR3 comprises 13 residues. CDR3 bases: TGTGCCAGCATGAGCGGAGTCGACTCACCCCTCCACTTT. Protein product: CASMSGVDSPLHF. Full variable domain (missing parts from reference TRBV2 and TRBJ1-6): EPEVTQTPSHQVTQMGQEVILRCVPISNHLYFYWYRQILGQKVEFLVSFYNNEISEKSEIFDDQFSVERPDGSNFTLKIRSTKLEDSAMYFCASMSGVDSPLHFGNGTRLTVT.

The chain joins TRBV24-1 to TRBJ2-5; D not certain. The CDR3 length is 12 residues. The V gene lost 1 base and the J gene lost 5 bases, with 4 bases spanning the gap. Germline lookup yields CDR1 KGHDR and CDR2 SFDVKD. The chain's CDR3 is CATSDFRETQYF. In DNA form, the CDR3 reads TGTGCCACCAGTGATTTCCGGGAGACCCAGTACTTC.